These 11 T cell receptor beta chains were all obtained from the same sample, sequenced in a study of immune cell composition in non-small cell lung cancer. Normal lung was sampled as far from the tumour as possible, at least 3 cm. TCRdb's copy holds only in-frame clones and misses some; the assay was immunoSEQ multiplex PCR. In the table there are about 3,400 clones, 60% to 80% of which are singletons. The sequenced sample consisted of non-adjacent lung tissue. All receptors come from a human donor with non-small cell lung cancer.

The chain combines TRBV7-2 with TRBJ1-5; 7 positions agree with TRBD1. CDR3 size: 15 residues. Trimming removed 5 bases from V and 0 bases from J; junction bases left unmatched: 4. Germline values: CDR1 SGHTA, CDR2 FQGNSA. The CDR3 is CASSRNRGSNQPQHF. CDR3 nucleotides: TGTGCCAGCAGCCGAAACAGGGGTAGCAATCAGCCCCAGCATTTT.

This clone was seen a few times. The chain links TRBV7-6 to TRBJ1-6; TRBD1 aligns across 7 bases. J gave up 7 bases and V 5 bases, and 5 bases lay outside the gene matches. Germline CDR1 and CDR2: SGHVS and FNYEAQ. The CDR3 extends over 14 amino acids. For the CDR3, the DNA is TGTGCCAGCAGCGGGACAGTAGGCAATTCACCCCTCCACTTT. It is translated as CASSGTVGNSPLHF.

The chain recombines TRBV6-5 with TRBJ2-2; 8 bases are a match to TRBD1. The CDR3 contains 14 residues. Germline V gene sequence: CDR1 MNHEY, CDR2 SVGAGI. J was trimmed by 6 bases and V by 2 bases; bases with no gene match: 2. As DNA, the CDR3 is TGTGCCAGCAGTTACGGACAGGGCGCCGGGGAGCTGTTTTTT. Translating it yields CASSYGQGAGELFF.

J is TRBJ1-2 and V is TRBV29-1; D is undetermined. The CDR3 sequence is 12 residues long. Germline V CDR1 and CDR2: SQVTM, ANQGSEA. The V and J ends lost 4 bases and 2 bases respectively, with 8 bases between them. CDR3 coding DNA: TGCAGCGTTGTATTGGAGAACTATGGCTACACCTTC. The encoded protein is CSVVLENYGYTF.

The chain employs TRBV19 and TRBJ2-3, with a tentative D call TRBD2 (6 bases). CDR3 length equals 16 residues. V was pared by 1 base and J by 0 bases, with 11 bases between. The germline V gene has CDR1 LNHDA and CDR2 SQIVND (reference sequence). CDR3 sequence (DNA): TGTGCCAGTAGTATAGGCGACGGGGGAAGCACAGATACGCAGTATTTT. This codes for CASSIGDGGSTDTQYF.

This chain joins TRBV12-5 and TRBJ2-5; D gene unclear. Trimming stripped 6 bases from V and 5 bases from J, with 7 bases between. Per the germline V gene, CDR1 is LGHNT and CDR2 is FRNRAP. The CDR3 is made up of 11 amino acids. The CDR3: CASGPRETQYF. The CDR3 DNA reads TGTGCTAGTGGACCGAGGGAGACCCAGTACTTC.

In this sample, this clone turned up a few times. V usage is TRBV9 and J usage is TRBJ2-2, with D possibly TRBD1 on 6 matching bases. The germline V gene has CDR1 SGDLS and CDR2 YYNGEE. This CDR3 has 14 amino acids. V lost 2 bases and J 5 bases, leaving 10 bases between the germline ends. CDR3 amino acids: CASSVSGETGELFF. CDR3 nucleotide sequence: TGTGCCAGCAGCGTGTCAGGGGAAACCGGGGAGCTGTTTTTT.

The chain couples TRBV4-2 to TRBJ2-2, with D possibly TRBD1 on 6 matching bases. The CDR3 length is 15 residues. Germline V lookup: CDR1 LGHNA, CDR2 YNFKEQ. Deletions cut 1 base from V and 2 bases from J, with 8 bases between. The CDR3 DNA reads as TGTGCCAGCAGCCAAGGCAGGGGAAACACCGGGGAGCTGTTTTTT. Translation: CASSQGRGNTGELFF.

The chain joins TRBV4-3 to TRBJ1-2, with D unclear. CDR3 length equals 15 residues. V was trimmed by 0 bases and J by 5 bases, leaving 13 bases between them. Germline loops: CDR1 LGHNA, CDR2 YSLEER. CDR3 nucleotides: TGCGCCAGCAGCCAAGAAATCTTCGCGTTTTATGGCTACACCTTC. Translating it yields CASSQEIFAFYGYTF.

This chain connects TRBV4-1 to TRBJ1-2; no reliable D call. The CDR3 sequence is 20 residues long. V lost 8 bases, J lost 0 bases, and 31 bases lay in between. Germline CDR1 reads MGHRA; CDR2 reads YSYEKL. The CDR3 sequence is CASRTTLMMRALGSNYGYTF. CDR3 DNA sequence: TGCGCCAGCCGCACTACTCTTATGATGCGAGCCCTAGGATCTAACTATGGCTACACCTTC.

This CDR3 reads CASSVDGGYDEQYF. The CDR3 DNA reads TGTGCCAGCAGCGTAGATGGAGGGTACGACGAGCAGTACTTC. V is TRBV9 and J is TRBJ2-7, with a weak D call TRBD2 (6 bases). The CDR3 runs to 14 residues. Per the germline V gene, CDR1 is SGDLS and CDR2 is YYNGEE. Trimming shortened V by 0 bases and J by 5 bases, and 12 bases separated the two germline ends.